This T cell receptor (beta chain) was captured in a study of blood T cells in healthy people across ages. Trimming took off 1 base at V and 5 bases at J, with 14 bases between the two ends. This CDR3 has 14 residues. In germline, CDR1 is DFQATT, CDR2 SNEGSKA (reference sequence). Together with a sample-barcoded 5' primer, a J-beta primer mix was included in a second PCR lasting about 6 to 11 cycles. Each TCR beta cDNA got a 12-nucleotide random molecular identifier. MiXCR, run by TCRdb on the 5' RACE reads, gives a single entry per CDR3 protein. The sample lists some 1,500,000 distinct CDR3 sequences, around 40% seen once, with about 3.8% in the top ten.

Material for sequencing was blood. The clonotype comes from a woman aged 18-29 years in good health. The chain joins TRBV20-1 to TRBJ1-2; maybe TRBD1 (5 bases). CDR3 sequence: CSARGQGTHYGYTF. In DNA, the CDR3 is TGCAGTGCTAGAGGGCAGGGAACCCATTATGGCTACACCTTC.